This T cell receptor (beta chain) is drawn from a study of T cell responses to AZD1222 COVID-19 vaccine. Study-level points and caveats: The span of vaccine-associated CD4 TCRs extended across spike, with dominance at 160-218 and 743-854.

V shed 0 bases and J 7 bases; nucleotides not matched to a gene: 17. The CDR3 extends over 18 amino acids. CDR1 is MGHRA and CDR2 is YSYEKL in the germline V gene. Of note for this clone: Its specificity is unknown. The identical CDR3 is also encoded by other nucleotide sequences in the sample.

Generated by immunoSEQ multiplex PCR, the TCRdb table keeps only in-frame clones and is missing some. The profile shows about 120,000 clones, 80% to 95% of them singletons. The gene calls are TRBV4-1 and TRBJ1-2; TRBD1 matches 7 bases. The sequence came from an adult in good health. This sample comprised peripheral blood, obtained on day 0 of MenACWY control vaccination. Here the CDR3 DNA reads TGCGCCAGCAGCCAAGATCCATCCCCAGACAGGGTCGTTGTTGGCTACACCTTC. The encoded protein is CASSQDPSPDRVVVGYTF.